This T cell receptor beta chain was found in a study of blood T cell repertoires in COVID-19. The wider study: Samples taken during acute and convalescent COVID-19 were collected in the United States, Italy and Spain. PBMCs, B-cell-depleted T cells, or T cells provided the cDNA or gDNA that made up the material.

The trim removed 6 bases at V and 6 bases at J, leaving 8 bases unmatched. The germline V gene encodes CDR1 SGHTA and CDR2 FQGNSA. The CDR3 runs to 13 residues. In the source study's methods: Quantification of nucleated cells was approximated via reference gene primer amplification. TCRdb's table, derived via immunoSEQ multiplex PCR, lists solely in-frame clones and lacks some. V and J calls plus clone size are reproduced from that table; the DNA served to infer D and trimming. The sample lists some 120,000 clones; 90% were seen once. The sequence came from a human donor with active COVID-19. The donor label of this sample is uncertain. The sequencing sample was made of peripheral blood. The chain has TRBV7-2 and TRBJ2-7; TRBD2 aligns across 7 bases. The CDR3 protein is CASSHGPGGEQYF. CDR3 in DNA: TGTGCCAGCAGTCACGGACCGGGGGGCGAGCAGTACTTC.